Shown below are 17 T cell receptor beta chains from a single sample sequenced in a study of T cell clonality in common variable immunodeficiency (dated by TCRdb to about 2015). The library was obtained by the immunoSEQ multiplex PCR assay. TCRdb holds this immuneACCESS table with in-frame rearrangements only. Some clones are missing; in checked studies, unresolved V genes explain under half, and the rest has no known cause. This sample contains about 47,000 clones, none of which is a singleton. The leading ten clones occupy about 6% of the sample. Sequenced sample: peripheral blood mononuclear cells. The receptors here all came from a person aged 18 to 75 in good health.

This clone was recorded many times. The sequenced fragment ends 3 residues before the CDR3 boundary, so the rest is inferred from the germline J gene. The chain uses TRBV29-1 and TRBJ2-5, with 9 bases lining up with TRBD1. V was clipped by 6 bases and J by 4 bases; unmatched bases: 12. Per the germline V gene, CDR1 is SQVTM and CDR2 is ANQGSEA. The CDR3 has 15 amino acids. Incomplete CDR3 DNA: TGCAGCGTCTACCCCCGGACAGGGGCAAGAGAGACC. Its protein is CSVYPRTGARET. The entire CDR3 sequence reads CSVYPRTGARETQYF. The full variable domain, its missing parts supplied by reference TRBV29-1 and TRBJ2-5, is SAVISQKPSRDICQRGTSLTIQCQVDSQVTMMFWYRQQPGQSLTLIATANQGSEATYESGFVIDKFPISRPNLTFSTLTVSNMSPEDSSIYLCSVYPRTGARETQYFGPGTRLLVL.

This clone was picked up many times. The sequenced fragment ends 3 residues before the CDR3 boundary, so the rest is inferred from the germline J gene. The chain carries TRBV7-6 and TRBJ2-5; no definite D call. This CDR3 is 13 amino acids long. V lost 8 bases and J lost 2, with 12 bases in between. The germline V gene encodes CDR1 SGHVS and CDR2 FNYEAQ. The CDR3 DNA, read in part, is TGTGCCAGCGCGGTCTGGCGGCAAGAGACC. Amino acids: CASAVWRQET. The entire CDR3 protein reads CASAVWRQETQYF.

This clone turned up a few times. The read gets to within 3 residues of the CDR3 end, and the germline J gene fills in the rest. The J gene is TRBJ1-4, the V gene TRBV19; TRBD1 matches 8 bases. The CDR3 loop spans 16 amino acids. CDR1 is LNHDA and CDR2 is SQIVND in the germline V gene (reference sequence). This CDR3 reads CASSKVAGGGNSPLFF. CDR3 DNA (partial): TGTGCCAGTAGTAAGGTAGCAGGGGGCGGTAATTCACCA.

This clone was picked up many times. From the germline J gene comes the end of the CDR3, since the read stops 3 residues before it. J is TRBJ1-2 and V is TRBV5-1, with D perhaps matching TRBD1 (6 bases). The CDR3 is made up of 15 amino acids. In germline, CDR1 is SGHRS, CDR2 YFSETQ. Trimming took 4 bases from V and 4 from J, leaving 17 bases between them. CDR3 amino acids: CASSPTNRDGYGYTF. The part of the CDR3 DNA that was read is TGCGCCAGCAGCCCCACCAACAGGGACGGCTATGGC.

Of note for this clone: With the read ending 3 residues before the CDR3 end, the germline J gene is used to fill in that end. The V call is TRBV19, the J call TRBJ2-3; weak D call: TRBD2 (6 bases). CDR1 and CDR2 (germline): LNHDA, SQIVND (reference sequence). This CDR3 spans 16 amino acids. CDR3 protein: CASSIGGARGNQPQYF. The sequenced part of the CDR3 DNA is TGTGCCAGTAGTATCGGGGGAGCAAGGGGCAATCAGCCG.

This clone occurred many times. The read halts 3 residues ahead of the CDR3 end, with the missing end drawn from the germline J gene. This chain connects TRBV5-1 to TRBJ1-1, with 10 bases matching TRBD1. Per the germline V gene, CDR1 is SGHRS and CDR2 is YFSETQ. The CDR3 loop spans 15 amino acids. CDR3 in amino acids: CASSLLLGQGIEAFF. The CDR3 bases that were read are TGCGCCAGCAGCTTGCTTTTGGGACAGGGGATAGAA.

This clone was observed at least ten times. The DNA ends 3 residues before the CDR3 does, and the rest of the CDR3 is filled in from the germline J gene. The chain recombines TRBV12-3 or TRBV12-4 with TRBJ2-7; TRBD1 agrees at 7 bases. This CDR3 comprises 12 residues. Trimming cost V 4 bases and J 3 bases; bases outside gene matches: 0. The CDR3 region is CASSSGGYEQYF. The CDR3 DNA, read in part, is TGTGCCAGCAGTTCAGGGGGCTACGAG.

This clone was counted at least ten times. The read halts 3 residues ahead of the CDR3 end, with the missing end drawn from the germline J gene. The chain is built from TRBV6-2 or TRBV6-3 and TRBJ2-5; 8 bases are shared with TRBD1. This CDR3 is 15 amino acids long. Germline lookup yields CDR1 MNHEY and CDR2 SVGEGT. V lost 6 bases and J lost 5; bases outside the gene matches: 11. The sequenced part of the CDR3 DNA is TGTGCCAGCAGCCAGGGGGACAGGTCCCAGGAGACC. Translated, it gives CASSQGDRSQET. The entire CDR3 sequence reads CASSQGDRSQETQYF.

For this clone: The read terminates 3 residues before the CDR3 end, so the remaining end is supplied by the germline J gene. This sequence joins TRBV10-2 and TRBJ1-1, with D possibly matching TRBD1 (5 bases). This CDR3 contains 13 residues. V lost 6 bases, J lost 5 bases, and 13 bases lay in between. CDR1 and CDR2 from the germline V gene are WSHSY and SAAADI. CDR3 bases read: TGCGCCAGCAGCCAGGGCCCTGGAACTGAA. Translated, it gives CASSQGPGTE. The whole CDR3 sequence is CASSQGPGTEAFF.

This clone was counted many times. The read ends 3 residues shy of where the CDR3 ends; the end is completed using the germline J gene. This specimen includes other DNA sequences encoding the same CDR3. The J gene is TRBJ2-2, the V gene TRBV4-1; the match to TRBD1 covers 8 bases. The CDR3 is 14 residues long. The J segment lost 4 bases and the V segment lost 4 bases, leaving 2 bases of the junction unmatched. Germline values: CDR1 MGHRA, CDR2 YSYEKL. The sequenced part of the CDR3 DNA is TGCGCCAGCAGCCCGGACAGGGCCACCGGGGAG. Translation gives CASSPDRATGE. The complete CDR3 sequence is CASSPDRATGELFF.

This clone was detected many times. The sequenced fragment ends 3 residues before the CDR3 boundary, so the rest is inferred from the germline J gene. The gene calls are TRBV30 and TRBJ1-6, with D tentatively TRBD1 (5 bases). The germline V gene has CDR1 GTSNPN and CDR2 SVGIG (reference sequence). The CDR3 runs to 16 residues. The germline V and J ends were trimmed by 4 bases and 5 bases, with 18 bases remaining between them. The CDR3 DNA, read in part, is TGTGCCTGGATTGTGGGGGGGGGTACAGATAATTCACCC. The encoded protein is CAWIVGGGTDNSP. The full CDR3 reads CAWIVGGGTDNSPLHF. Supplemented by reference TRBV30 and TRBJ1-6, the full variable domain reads SQTIHQWPATLVQPVGSPLSLECTVEGTSNPNLYWYRQAAGRGLQLLFYSVGIGQISSEVPQNLSASRPQDRQFILSSKKLLLSDSGFYLCAWIVGGGTDNSPLHFGNGTRLTVT.

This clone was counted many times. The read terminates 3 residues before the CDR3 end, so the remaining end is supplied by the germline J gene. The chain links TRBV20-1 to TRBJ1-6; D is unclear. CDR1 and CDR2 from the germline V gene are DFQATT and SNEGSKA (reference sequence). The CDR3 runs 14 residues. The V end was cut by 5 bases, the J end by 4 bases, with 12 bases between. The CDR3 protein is CSARKGQYNSPLHF. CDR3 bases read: TGCAGTGCTCGTAAAGGCCAGTATAATTCACCC.

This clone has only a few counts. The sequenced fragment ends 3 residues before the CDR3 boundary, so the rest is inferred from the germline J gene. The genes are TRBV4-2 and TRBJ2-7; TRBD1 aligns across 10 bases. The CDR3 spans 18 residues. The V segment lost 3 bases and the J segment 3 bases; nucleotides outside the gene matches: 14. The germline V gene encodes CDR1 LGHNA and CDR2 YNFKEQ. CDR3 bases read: TGTGCCAGCAGCCATGTTCCCGGGACAGGGGCCTATAACTACGAG. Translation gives CASSHVPGTGAYNYE. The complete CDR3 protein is CASSHVPGTGAYNYEQYF.

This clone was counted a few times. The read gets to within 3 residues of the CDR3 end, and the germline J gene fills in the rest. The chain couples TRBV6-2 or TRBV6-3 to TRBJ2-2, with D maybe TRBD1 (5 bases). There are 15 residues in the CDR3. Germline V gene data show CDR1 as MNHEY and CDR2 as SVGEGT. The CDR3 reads CASSRPRQGNEKLFF. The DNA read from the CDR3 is TGTGCCAGCAGTCGCCCGAGGCAGGGCAATGAAAAG.

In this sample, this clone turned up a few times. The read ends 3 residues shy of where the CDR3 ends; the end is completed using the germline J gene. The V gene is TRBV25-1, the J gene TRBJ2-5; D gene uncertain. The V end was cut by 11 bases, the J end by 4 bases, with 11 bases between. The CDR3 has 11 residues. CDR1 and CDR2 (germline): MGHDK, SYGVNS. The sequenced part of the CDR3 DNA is TGTGCCTCCAGATTCCGAGAGACC. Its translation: CASRFRET. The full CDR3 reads CASRFRETQYF.

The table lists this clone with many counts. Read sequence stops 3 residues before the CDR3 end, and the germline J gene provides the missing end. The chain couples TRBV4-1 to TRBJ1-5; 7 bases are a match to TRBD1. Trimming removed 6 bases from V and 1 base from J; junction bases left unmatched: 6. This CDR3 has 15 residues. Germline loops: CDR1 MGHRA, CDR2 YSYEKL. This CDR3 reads CASRLQGLSNQPQHF. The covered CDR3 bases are TGCGCCAGCAGATTACAGGGGTTGAGCAATCAGCCC.

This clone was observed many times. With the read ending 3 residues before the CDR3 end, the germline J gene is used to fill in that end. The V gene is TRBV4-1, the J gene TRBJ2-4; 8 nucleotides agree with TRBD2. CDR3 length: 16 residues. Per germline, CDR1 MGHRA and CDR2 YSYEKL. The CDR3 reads CASSYPLGGGQETQYF. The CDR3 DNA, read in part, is TGCGCCAGCAGCTATCCTCTCGGCGGGGGGCAAGAGACT.